This T cell receptor beta chain was profiled in a study of blood T cell repertoires in COVID-19 (dated by TCRdb to between 2020 and 2021). With regard to the full study: The collaborator samples originated in the United States, Italy and Spain and spanned the acute and convalescent phases of COVID-19. The material from the prospective study consisted of cDNA or gDNA derived from T cells, B-cell-depleted T cells, or PBMCs. Subjects who had been exposed to COVID-19, were actively infected with it, or had recovered from it provided the deeply sampled blood TCRbeta repertoires that made up the dataset. The repertoires were released in a freely available public database meant as a resource for research on the immune response to SARS-CoV-2. Samples came from the ongoing ImmuneRACE study (first 160 participants) plus 1,254 subjects from 6 global collaborators. The sample metadata nearly always contained a de-identified subject ID, COVID-19 status, age in years and sex. Where HLA class I and class II types were available, the types were taken from metadata supplied by the sample provider, not from assay-based typing. Study-level results and caveats: The amount of clinical and demographic metadata varied by source and participant and was provided uncurated.

CDR3 length: 13 amino acids, cysteine to phenylalanine. The kept DNA is CDR3 alone, 39 bases in frame from the first base. V is shortened by 10 bases, J by 2 bases, and the region joining them spans 11 bases. CDR1 and CDR2 were assigned from the germline V gene (reference sequence) as SEHNR and FQNEAQ. TCRbeta CDR3 regions were amplified from genomic DNA by means of the immunoSEQ Assay, a bias-controlled multiplex PCR. From the authors' description of their analysis: Within the assay, amplification of reference gene primers was used to estimate how many nucleated cells each sample contained. Sequence reads were collapsed and filtered to measure the absolute abundance of every unique TCRbeta CDR3 rearrangement. For each sample, productive Simpson clonality was calculated as the square root of Simpson's diversity index across productive rearrangements. TCRdb holds this immuneACCESS table with in-frame rearrangements only. Some clones are missing; in checked studies, unresolved V genes explain under half, and the rest has no known cause. V and J calls and clone size come straight from that table; D and trimming were deduced from the DNA. Present in this sample are about 78,000 clones, around 80% of which were seen just once. About 5.6% of the sample is in the top ten clones.

As concerns this clone: Its antigen specificity is not known. No base quality values were provided; no much bigger clone lies one nucleotide off.

Collaborating institutions collected whole blood in K2EDTA tubes following their own protocols. For TCRbeta analysis, collaborators shipped samples as frozen whole blood, isolated PBMCs, or DNA extracted from either of those sample types. The sequence derives from a man aged 60 to 69 with active or convalescent COVID-19. Sequencing was done on a sample of peripheral blood. Recombination connected TRBV7-9 to TRBJ2-2; the D region possibly corresponds to TRBD1 (6 bases align). The bases are TGTGCCACCATGACAGGAAACACCGGGGAGCTGTTTTTT. This is translated as CATMTGNTGELFF.